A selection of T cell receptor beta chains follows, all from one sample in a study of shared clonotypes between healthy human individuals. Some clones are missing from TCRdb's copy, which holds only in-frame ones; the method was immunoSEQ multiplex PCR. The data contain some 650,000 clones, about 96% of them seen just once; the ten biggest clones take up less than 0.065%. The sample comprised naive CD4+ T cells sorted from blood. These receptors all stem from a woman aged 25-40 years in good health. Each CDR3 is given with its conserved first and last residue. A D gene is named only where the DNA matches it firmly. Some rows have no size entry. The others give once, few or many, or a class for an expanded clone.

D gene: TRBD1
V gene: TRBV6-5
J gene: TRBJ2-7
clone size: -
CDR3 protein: CASSRTGAPNEQYF
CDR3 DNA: TGTGCCAGCAGCCGGACAGGGGCCCCCAACGAGCAGTACTTC

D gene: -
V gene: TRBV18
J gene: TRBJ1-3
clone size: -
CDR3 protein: CASSPSGNTIYF
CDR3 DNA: TGTGCCAGCTCACCCTCTGGAAACACCATATATTTT

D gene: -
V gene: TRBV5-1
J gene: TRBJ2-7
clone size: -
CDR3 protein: CASSLVQGGTTYEQYF
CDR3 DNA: TGCGCCAGCAGCTTGGTTCAGGGGGGCACCACCTACGAGCAGTACTTC

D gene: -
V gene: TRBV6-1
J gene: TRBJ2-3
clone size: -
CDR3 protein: CASSVSRFPGTDTQYF
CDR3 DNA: TGTGCCAGCAGTGTTTCTAGGTTCCCGGGCACAGATACGCAGTATTTT

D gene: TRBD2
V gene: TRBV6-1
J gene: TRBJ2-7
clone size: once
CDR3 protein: CAHSGRYNGEQYF
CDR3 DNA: TGTGCTCATAGCGGGAGGTATAACGGCGAGCAGTACTTC

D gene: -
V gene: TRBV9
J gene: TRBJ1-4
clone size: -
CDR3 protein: CASSAAEGIGEKLFF
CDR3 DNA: TGTGCCAGCAGCGCCGCTGAAGGGATCGGTGAAAAACTGTTTTTT

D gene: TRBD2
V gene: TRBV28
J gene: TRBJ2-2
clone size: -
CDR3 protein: CASKAGGTGELFF
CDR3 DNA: TGTGCCAGCAAAGCGGGAGGCACCGGGGAGCTGTTTTTT

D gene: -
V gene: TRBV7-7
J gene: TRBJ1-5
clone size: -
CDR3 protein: CASSLAPGQPQHF
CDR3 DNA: TGTGCCAGCAGCTTAGCGCCAGGTCAGCCCCAGCATTTT

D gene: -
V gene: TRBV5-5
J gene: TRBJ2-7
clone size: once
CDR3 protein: CASSPMARALGYEQYF
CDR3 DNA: TGTGCCAGCAGCCCCATGGCCAGGGCCCTTGGATACGAGCAGTACTTC

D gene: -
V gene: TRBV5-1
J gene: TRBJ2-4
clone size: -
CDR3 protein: CASSLGYGRESAKNIQYF
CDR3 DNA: TGCGCCAGCAGCTTGGGGTATGGCAGGGAATCTGCCAAAAACATTCAGTACTTC

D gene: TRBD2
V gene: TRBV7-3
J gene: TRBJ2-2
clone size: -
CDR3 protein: CASSLLAGVRTGELFF
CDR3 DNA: TGTGCCAGCAGCTTACTAGCGGGAGTTCGTACCGGGGAGCTGTTTTTT

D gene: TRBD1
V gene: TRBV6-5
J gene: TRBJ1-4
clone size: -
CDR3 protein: CASSFGTGTTNEKLFF
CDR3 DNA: TGTGCCAGCAGTTTTGGGACAGGGACAACTAATGAAAAACTGTTTTTT

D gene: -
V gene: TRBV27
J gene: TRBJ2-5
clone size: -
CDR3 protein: CASSLRWGSPETQYF
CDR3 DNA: TGTGCCAGCAGTTTGCGATGGGGAAGTCCCGAGACCCAGTACTTC

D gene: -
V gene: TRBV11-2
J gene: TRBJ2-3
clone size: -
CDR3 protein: CASSHRAVGADTQYF
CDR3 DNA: TGTGCCAGCAGCCACCGGGCCGTGGGGGCAGATACGCAGTATTTT

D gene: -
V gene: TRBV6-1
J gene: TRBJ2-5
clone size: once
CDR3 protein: CASRDAQGKETQYF
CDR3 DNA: TGTGCCAGCAGAGACGCTCAGGGTAAAGAGACCCAGTACTTC

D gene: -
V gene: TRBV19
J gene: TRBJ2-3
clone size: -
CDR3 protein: CASSWKSTDTQYF
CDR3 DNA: TGTGCCAGTAGTTGGAAAAGCACAGATACGCAGTATTTT

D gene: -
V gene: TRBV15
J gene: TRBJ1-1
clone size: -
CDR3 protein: CATSGSFLGGGTEAFF
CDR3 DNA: TGTGCCACCAGCGGATCTTTTTTAGGGGGAGGGACTGAAGCTTTCTTT

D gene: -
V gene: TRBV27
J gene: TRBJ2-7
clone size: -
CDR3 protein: CASSFSGSSGEQYF
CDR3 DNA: TGTGCCAGCAGTTTTTCCGGGAGTAGTGGCGAGCAGTACTTC

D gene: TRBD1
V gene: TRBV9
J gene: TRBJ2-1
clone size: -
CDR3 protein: CASSPNRDRGRNEQFF
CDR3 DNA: TGTGCCAGCAGCCCTAACCGGGACAGGGGCAGGAATGAGCAGTTCTTC

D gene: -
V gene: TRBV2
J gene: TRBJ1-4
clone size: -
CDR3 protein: CASSGDEAKLFF
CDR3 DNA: TGTGCCAGCAGTGGAGATGAGGCAAAACTGTTTTTT

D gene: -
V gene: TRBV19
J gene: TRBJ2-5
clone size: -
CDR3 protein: CASSMYRGETQYF
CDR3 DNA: TGTGCCAGTAGTATGTATAGGGGAGAGACCCAGTACTTC

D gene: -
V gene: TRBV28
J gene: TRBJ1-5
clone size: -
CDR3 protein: CASSATSFLGQPQHF
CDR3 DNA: TGTGCCAGCAGTGCCACTTCTTTTCTGGGCCAGCCCCAGCATTTT

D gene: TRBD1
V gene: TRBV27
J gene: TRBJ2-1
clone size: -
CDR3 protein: CASSGNRRTGSYNEQFF
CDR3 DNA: TGTGCCAGCAGTGGGAACCGCCGGACAGGGAGCTACAATGAGCAGTTCTTC

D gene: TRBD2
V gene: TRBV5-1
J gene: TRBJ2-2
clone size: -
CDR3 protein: CASSLGLAGVEELFF
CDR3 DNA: TGCGCCAGCAGCTTGGGACTAGCGGGAGTGGAGGAGCTGTTTTTT

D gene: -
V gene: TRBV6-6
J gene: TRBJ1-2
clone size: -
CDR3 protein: CASREFGYTF
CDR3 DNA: TGTGCCAGCAGGGAATTTGGCTACACCTTC

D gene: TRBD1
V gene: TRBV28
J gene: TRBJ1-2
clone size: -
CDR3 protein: CASNPGQGLYGYTF
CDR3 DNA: TGTGCCAGCAACCCGGGACAGGGACTGTATGGCTACACCTTC

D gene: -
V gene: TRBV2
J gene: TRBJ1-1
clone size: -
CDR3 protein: CASSALPPTLAEAFF
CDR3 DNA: TGTGCCAGCAGCGCGCTTCCCCCTACACTGGCTGAAGCTTTCTTT

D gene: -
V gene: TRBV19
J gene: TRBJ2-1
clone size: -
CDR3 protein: CASTPTYRGEQFF
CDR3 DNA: TGTGCCAGTACCCCAACCTATAGGGGTGAGCAGTTCTTC

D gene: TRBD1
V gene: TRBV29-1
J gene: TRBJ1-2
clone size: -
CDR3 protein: CSAQDRGLYGYTF
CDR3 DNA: TGCAGCGCACAGGACAGGGGGCTCTATGGCTACACCTTC

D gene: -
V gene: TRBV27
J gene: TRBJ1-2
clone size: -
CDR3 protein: CASRKTRSGFYGYTF
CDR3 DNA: TGTGCCAGCAGAAAAACCCGTTCAGGGTTCTATGGCTACACCTTC

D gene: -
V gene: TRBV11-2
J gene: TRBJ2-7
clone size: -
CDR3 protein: CASSHGYEQYF
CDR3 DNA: TGTGCCAGCTCGCATGGGTACGAGCAGTACTTC

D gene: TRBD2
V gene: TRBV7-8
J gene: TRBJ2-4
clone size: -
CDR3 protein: CASSLASSGSTNIQYF
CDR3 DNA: TGTGCCAGCAGCTTAGCTTCTAGCGGGAGTACGAACATTCAGTACTTC

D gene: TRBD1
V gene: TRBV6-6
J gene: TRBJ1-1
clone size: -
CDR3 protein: CASSSHRTGNTEAFF
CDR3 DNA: TGTGCCAGCAGCAGCCATCGGACAGGGAACACTGAAGCTTTCTTT

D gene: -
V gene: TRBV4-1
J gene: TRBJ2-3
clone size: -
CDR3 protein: CASSRGERARTDTQYF
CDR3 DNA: TGCGCCAGCAGCAGAGGGGAGCGGGCGAGGACAGATACGCAGTATTTT